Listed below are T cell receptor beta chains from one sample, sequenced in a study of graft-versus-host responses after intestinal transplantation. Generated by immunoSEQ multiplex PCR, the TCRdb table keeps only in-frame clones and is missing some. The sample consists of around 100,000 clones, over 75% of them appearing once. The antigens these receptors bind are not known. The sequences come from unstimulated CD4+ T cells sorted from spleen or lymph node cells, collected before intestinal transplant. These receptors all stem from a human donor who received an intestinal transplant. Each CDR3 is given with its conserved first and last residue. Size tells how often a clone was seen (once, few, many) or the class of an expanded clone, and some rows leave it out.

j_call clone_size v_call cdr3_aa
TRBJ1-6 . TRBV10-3 CAISESGTAGHSPLHF
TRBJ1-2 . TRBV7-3 CASSLGPDYGYTF
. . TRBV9 CASAFRRQGKYEQYF
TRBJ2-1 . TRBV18 CASSSSQGYEQFF
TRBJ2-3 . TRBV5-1 CASSFRGQGTDTQYF
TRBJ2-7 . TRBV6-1 CASSATLAGEQYF
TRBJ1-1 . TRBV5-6 CASSRQGKVSTEAFF
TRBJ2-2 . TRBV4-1 CASSRPGGTGELFF
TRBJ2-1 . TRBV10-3 CAIRSRGGQFF
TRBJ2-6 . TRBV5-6 CASSGRSGANVLTF
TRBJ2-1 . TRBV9 CASSVRGGRDNEQFF
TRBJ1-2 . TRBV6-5 CASSEFGDGYGYTF
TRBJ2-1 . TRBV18 CASSPKNGAFSYNEQFF
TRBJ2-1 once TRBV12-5 CASGLAGGGSLYNEQFF
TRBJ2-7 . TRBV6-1 CASRGLTQGYEQYF
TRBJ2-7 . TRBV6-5 CASCIAGALSYEQYF
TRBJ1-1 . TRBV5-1 CASSSMGHNTEAFF
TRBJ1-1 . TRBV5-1 CASSLAPANTEAFF
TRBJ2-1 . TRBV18 CASSLRDRAYGNEQFF
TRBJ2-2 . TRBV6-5 CASSYLNTGELFF
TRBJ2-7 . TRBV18 CASSPTTGGYEQYF
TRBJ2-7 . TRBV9 CASSLGRDRGRYEQYF
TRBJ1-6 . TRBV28 CASSEESGSPLHF
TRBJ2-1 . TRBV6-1 CASSPEAGPYHEQFF
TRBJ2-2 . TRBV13 CASSFGLSGQGLVYTGELFF
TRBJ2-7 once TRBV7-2 CASSSGQGINEQYF
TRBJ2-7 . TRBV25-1 CATSGTGRSSYEQYF
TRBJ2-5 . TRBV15 CATSRVNFVGETQYF
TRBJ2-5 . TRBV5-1 CASSLPGETQYF
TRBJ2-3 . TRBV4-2 CASSQERGSADTQYF
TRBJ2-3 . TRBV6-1 CASRRTGEVDTQYF
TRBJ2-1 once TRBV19 CASQTGTRVRNEQFF
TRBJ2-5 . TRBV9 CASSEGSIQETQYF
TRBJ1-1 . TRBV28 CASSVWVENTEAFF
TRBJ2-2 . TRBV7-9 CASEPPHVRTGELFF
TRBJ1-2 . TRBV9 CASSVSGVDGYTF
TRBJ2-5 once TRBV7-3 CASSLTDRETQYF
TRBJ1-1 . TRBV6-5 CASSYGQGGTEAFF
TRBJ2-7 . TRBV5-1 CASSLEAGRTYEQYF
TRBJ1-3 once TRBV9 CASSVASDGYSGNTIYF
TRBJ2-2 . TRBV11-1 CASSFTRTGGPGELFF
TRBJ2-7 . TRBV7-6 CASSLEEGSEQYF
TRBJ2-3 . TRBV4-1 CASSPGRNVPDTQYF
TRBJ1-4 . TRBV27 CASSDRVREKLFF
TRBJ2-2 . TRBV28 CASAPGGAGNTGELFF
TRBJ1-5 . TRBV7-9 CASSLGPQGQPQHF
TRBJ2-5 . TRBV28 CASSSPQTPSREETQYF
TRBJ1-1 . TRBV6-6 CATGRLGEAFF
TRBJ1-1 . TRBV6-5 CASSYAGTGGRAAFF
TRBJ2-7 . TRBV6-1 CASMGSSYEQYF